This T cell receptor beta chain was documented in a study of OX40 agonist ivuxolimab in advanced cancers. Study summary: Prior checkpoint blockade (anti-PD-1, anti-PD-L1 or anti-CTLA-4) was permitted; about 40% had it.

Here immunoSEQ multiplex PCR was the method, and the copy in TCRdb shows in-frame clones only, minus some. The table has under 25,000 clones, more than 65% seen once. The V gene lost 5 bases and the J gene lost 6 bases, with 20 bases spanning the gap. The CDR3 is made up of 15 amino acids. The germline V gene encodes CDR1 MDHEN and CDR2 SYDVKM. At baseline, cycle 4 day 1, and cycle 7 day 1, blood was sampled. This clone was recorded a few times. Its specificity is not known. Study conclusions and caveats: In general, CD8+ T cells held more expanded clones than CD4+ did, on average.

This chain joins TRBV28 and TRBJ2-7; possible D gene TRBD2, 6 bases. Sequencing used CD4+ or CD8+ T cells sorted from blood, obtained in a trial of the OX40 agonist ivuxolimab. The sequence derives from an adult with an advanced solid tumor such as melanoma, head and neck, liver or kidney cancer. CDR3 nucleotide sequence: TGTGCCAGCAGTCCAACGGACATATCTAGCGCCGAGCAGTACTTC. As protein: CASSPTDISSAEQYF.